This TCR beta chain was identified in a study of blood T cell repertoires in COVID-19. Only in-frame clones appear in the TCRdb table, and some are missing; sequencing was by immunoSEQ multiplex PCR. The table records roughly 200,000 clones, 65% to 85% of them present only once. This CDR3 has 15 amino acids. The germline CDR1 and CDR2 sequences are MNHEY and SVGAGI. V was pared by 6 bases and J by 3 bases, with 7 bases of the junction left unmatched. The chain uses TRBV6-5 and TRBJ1-2; TRBD1 matches at 10 bases. The source is a man in his forties with active or convalescent COVID-19. Specimen: peripheral blood. CDR3 DNA: TGTGCCAGCAGGTCCCCGACAGGGGGCGACTATGGCTACACCTTC. It yields the protein CASRSPTGGDYGYTF.